Included here is one T cell receptor beta chain sequence, with context. The protocol was immunoSEQ multiplex PCR, while the TCRdb copy is restricted to in-frame clones and leaves out a portion. Of about 160,000 clones in the sample, 94% were seen once. The entry originates in a study of control samples from healthy donors and cancer patients. The receptor was derived from a man in his fifties or sixties with colorectal cancer. The sample consisted of PBMCs.

The CDR3 sequence: CATSDWGTGDRGNTGELFF. DNA of the CDR3: TGTGCCACCAGTGATTGGGGGACCGGGGACAGAGGGAACACCGGGGAGCTGTTTTTT. The V gene is TRBV24-1, the J gene TRBJ2-2; 7 bases map to TRBD1. CDR3 length: 19 amino acids. Looked up from germline, CDR1 is KGHDR and CDR2 is SFDVKD. With V trimmed by 2 bases and J by 1 base, 12 bases remained unmatched.